What follows is one T cell receptor (beta chain) and its context. Its target is not known. CDR1 and CDR2 from the germline V gene are LGHNA and YSLEER. The ends lost 5 bases at V and 1 base at J; junction bases unmatched: 3. The CDR3 extends over 17 amino acids. The naive CD8 population came from CD45RO-negative cells selected for CCR7, without terminally differentiated effector memory CD45RA+ cells. These data belong to a study of shared clonotypes between healthy human individuals. Across the whole study: The donors, a couple of women and a few men, were aged 18 to 49. Whole-study results and caveats: At large depth, rarefaction still showed sorted-subset sequencing to be incomplete.

Generated by immunoSEQ multiplex PCR, the TCRdb table keeps only in-frame clones and is missing some. The sample lists approximately 2,200,000 clones; about 92% were seen once. Sample: naive CD8+ T cells from PBMCs. This receptor was identified in a man aged 18 to 30 in good health. Some clones in this sample may be carry-over from other donors' samples. The chain joins TRBV4-3 to TRBJ2-6, with 12 bases lining up with TRBD1. CDR3 coding DNA: TGCGCCAGCAGCGGGGACAGGGGGCCTTCTGGGGCCAACGTCCTGACTTTC. Protein sequence: CASSGDRGPSGANVLTF.